One T cell receptor (beta chain) is described in this entry. Its specific antigen is unknown. From the cysteine through the phenylalanine, the CDR3 covers 15 amino acids. No DNA is given. The germline V gene (reference sequence) specifies LNHDA as CDR1 and SQIVND as CDR2. The library was obtained by 5' RACE. Each TCR library was prepared from roughly 3.5 ug of total RNA. For each sample, cDNA synthesis was carried out in eight separate reactions using SMARTScribe reverse transcriptase. During cDNA synthesis, template switching introduced unique molecular identifiers that contained a 6-nucleotide sample barcode. TCRalpha and TCRbeta cDNA was amplified in two nested PCRs of roughly 16 and 10 cycles, and bead purification was carried out after each PCR. Before amplification, the cDNA was both treated with uracil DNA-glycosylase and purified with the QIAquick PCR purification kit. The second PCR added Illumina TruSeq-compatible adapters along with sample-specific barcodes. TapeStation and Qubit were used to check library quality and concentration, and around 5.3 ng of each library was pooled. Sequencing of pooled libraries was carried out on an Illumina HiSeq2500 single-index Rapid Run using 2 x 100 bp reads and custom sequencing primers. The paper's processing steps were these. PCR and sequencing errors were corrected by UMI-based consensus assembly using MiGEC version 1.2.6. MiXCR version 2.1.1 handled V(D)J alignment, clonotype assembly and CDR3 extraction. Gene usage, clonotype sharing and MAIT/NKT TCR abundance were normalised by analysing the top 1000, 10 000 and 20 000 clonotypes per sample. Diversity was computed as the inverse Simpson index with the vegan R package after downsampling to 27 000 UMIs. Statistical testing used paired Mann-Whitney U tests on the discordant twin pairs and applied Benjamini-Hochberg correction for multiple testing. Reprocessed by TCRdb, the reads give a single entry per CDR3 protein sequence, without DNA. The V and J calls come from TCRdb's annotation, not from the publication. The sample table holds approximately 120,000 distinct CDR3 sequences. The ten biggest clones cover around an eighth of the sample.

The source of the sample is a study of monozygotic twins with inflammatory bowel disease (dated by TCRdb to about 2019). About the study as a whole: A total of some 30 monozygotic twin pairs were included in the full study, comprising nine German pairs (four IBD-concordant, five IBD-discordant) and 19 IBD-discordant Danish pairs. The search for disease-associated traits relied mainly on comparing IBD patients with their genetically identical healthy co-twins within discordant pairs. Each individual had, on average, about 151 000 unique TCRalpha sequences and 181 000 unique TCRbeta sequences available for analysis. Study-wide findings and limitations: Because patients were on differing immunosuppressive treatments, the repertoires may have picked up extra background noise and inter-individual variability. A decrease in TCRbeta repertoire diversity, as measured by inverse Simpson index, was observed in IBD patients compared with their healthy co-twins. The results gave no support for a single strong signal or clonotype linked to IBD. Fewer clonotypes were shared with other individuals by IBD patients than by healthy twins, most markedly in patients showing signs of disease activity. Different T cell subtypes could not be distinguished in the analysis. No difference in repertoire similarity was observed between concordant and discordant twins, possibly owing to limited statistical power.

From each donor, a roughly 2.7 ml peripheral blood sample was collected into PAXgene tubes and kept at -80 degrees C. Without any T cell sorting, total RNA was extracted from whole blood using the PAXgene blood miRNA kit on an automated QIAcube. Peripheral blood from monozygotic twin pairs, either concordant or discordant for inflammatory bowel disease, underwent deep TCRalpha and TCRbeta repertoire profiling that used unique molecular barcoding. Smoking habits were recorded for all twin pairs, with individuals classified as current, former or never smokers. The sequenced material came from blood. The receptor chain draws on TRBV19 and TRBJ1-5. This receptor was identified in a human donor with ulcerative colitis or Crohn's disease, or a healthy co-twin of an affected twin (not recorded which). The CDR3 has the sequence CASSIGPNSNQPQHF.